These 11 T cell receptor beta chains originate from one sample sequenced in a study of T cells after yellow fever vaccination. TCRdb fed the 5' RACE reads into MiXCR, producing one record per CDR3 protein. The table records around 590,000 distinct CDR3 sequences, over 9% of them present only once. Here the sequenced sample was PBMCs, taken on the day of the yellow fever booster vaccination. These receptors were obtained from a man aged 30 to 45 who received the YFV17D yellow fever vaccine.

This clonotype came up a few times. The chain is built from TRBV7-2 and TRBJ2-7; the D call may be TRBD1 or TRBD2 (5 bases each). Germline lookup yields CDR1 SGHTA and CDR2 FQGNSA. There are 14 residues in the CDR3. The V gene lost 5 bases and the J gene lost 6 bases, with 17 bases spanning the gap. This CDR3 is CASSKSLAGFEQYF. The CDR3 nucleotides are TGTGCCAGCAGCAAATCTCTAGCAGGGTTCGAGCAGTACTTC.

This clonotype has just a few counts. The V call is TRBV10-3, the J call TRBJ2-1; a weak D match, TRBD2 (6 bases). The V gene's germline CDR1 is ENHRY and CDR2 SYGVKD. V dropped 8 bases and J dropped 0 bases, with 8 bases sitting between them. CDR3 length equals 13 residues. CDR3 nucleotide sequence: TGTGCCATCTCGACTAGCTCCTACAATGAGCAGTTCTTC. This translates into CAISTSSYNEQFF.

This clonotype has more than one count but fewer than ten. This chain's CDR3 is CASSFPGPLTGVMLDTQYF. Here the CDR3 DNA reads TGTGCCAGCAGCTTCCCGGGCCCCTTGACAGGGGTGATGTTAGATACGCAGTATTTT. The chain carries TRBV7-3 and TRBJ2-3; 8 bases match TRBD1. Germline lookup yields CDR1 SGHTA and CDR2 FQGTGA. This CDR3 has 19 amino acids. Unmatched junction bases numbered 19, after V lost 3 bases and J lost 5 bases.

In this sample, this clonotype turned up many times. This chain links TRBV7-9 with TRBJ2-5, with 11 bases matching TRBD2. Germline CDR1 and CDR2: SEHNR and FQNEAQ (reference sequence). The CDR3 totals 15 residues. Trimming removed 2 bases from V and 3 bases from J; junction bases left unmatched: 2. As DNA, the CDR3 is TGTGCCAGCAGCTTATCGGGACTAGCGGAAGAGACCCAGTACTTC. This gives the protein CASSLSGLAEETQYF.

This clonotype was seen a few times. CDR3 sequence (DNA): TGCAGCGTTGAAGCAGGGGCGGGAGAAGAGACCCAGTACTTC. It translates to CSVEAGAGEETQYF. This chain links TRBV29-1 with TRBJ2-5, with D tentatively TRBD2 (7 bases). Germline assignment: CDR1 SQVTM and CDR2 ANQGSEA. V lost 1 base to trimming and J lost 3 bases, with 12 bases between them. This CDR3 has 14 amino acids.

This clonotype was seen a handful of times. CDR3 sequence reads: CASSQIGRTQLGGGYTF. CDR3 sequence (DNA): TGTGCCAGCAGTCAGATAGGGCGGACCCAACTAGGTGGTGGCTACACCTTC. V and J are TRBV7-8 and TRBJ1-2; D gene uncertain. The CDR3 is made up of 17 amino acids. V dropped 6 bases and J dropped 7 bases, with 27 bases sitting between them. Looked up from germline, CDR1 is SGHVS and CDR2 is FQNEAQ.

This clonotype has a handful of counts. CDR3 sequence: CSGRSVGVGGDEQYF. CDR3 DNA: TGCAGTGGTCGGTCTGTAGGGGTCGGTGGGGACGAGCAGTACTTC. The V call is TRBV20-1, the J call TRBJ2-7; maybe TRBD1 (5 bases). The length of the CDR3 is 15 residues. The germline V gene encodes CDR1 DFQATT and CDR2 SNEGSKA (reference sequence). V lost 7 bases, J lost 5 bases, and 24 bases lay in between.

The gene calls are TRBV5-4 and TRBJ2-5; D is possibly TRBD1 (7 bases). V was clipped by 3 bases and J by 5 bases, with 14 bases between them. Germline V lookup: CDR1 SGHNT, CDR2 YYREEE (reference sequence). The CDR3 covers 14 residues. This CDR3 reads CASSSPGGGETQYF. Written as DNA, the CDR3 is TGTGCCAGCAGCTCGCCAGGGGGAGGCGAGACCCAGTACTTC.

This clonotype was counted ten times or more. The chain is built from TRBV20-1 and TRBJ1-2; 12 positions match TRBD1. The CDR3 covers 13 residues. V was pared by 4 bases and J by 11 bases, with 8 bases of the junction left unmatched. Germline lookup yields CDR1 DFQATT and CDR2 SNEGSKA (reference sequence). The CDR3 loop reads CSATTRDRGRYTF. The CDR3 region has the DNA TGCAGTGCTACCACCAGGGACAGGGGGCGTTACACCTTC.

This chain joins TRBV10-3 and TRBJ1-4, with D possibly being TRBD1 (6 bases). The CDR3 has 14 amino acids. Germline lookup yields CDR1 ENHRY and CDR2 SYGVKD. V gave up 8 bases and J gave up 0 bases, with 10 bases separating them. CDR3 coding DNA: TGTGCCATCTGGGGGGGCGCAACTAATGAAAAACTGTTTTTT. It encodes CAIWGGATNEKLFF.

In its sample, this clonotype was seen a few times. Its ends do not fully match the called genes, so a read error is possible. J is TRBJ1-6 and V is TRBV7-3; D gene uncertain. The germline CDR1 and CDR2 sequences are SGHTA and FQGTGA. The CDR3 length is 12 residues. The CDR3 is CASSLTNSPLHF. The CDR3, as DNA: TGTGCCAGCAGCCTAACGAATTCACCCCTCCACTTT.